The entry below gives a single T cell receptor beta chain sequence along with its context. The antigen is not known. Reverse transcription of all isolated RNA meant that expressed TCRB transcripts were sequenced. Sequencing used immunoSEQ multiplex PCR; TCRdb keeps in-frame clones, though not all of them. The data contain roughly 140,000 clones, 10% to 13% of them singletons. One heparinised blood draw averaging around 110 mL was given by each donor. These data belong to a study of beta chain features in type 1 diabetes. Overall study results and limits: The study notes PCR might favor shorter templates equally in patients and controls. Naive, central memory and Treg TCRB repertoires appeared more alike in patients than in healthy donors. For Type 1 diabetes patients, all four CD4+ subsets carried TCRB CDR3s that were moderately but significantly shorter. A potential influence of HLA type upon TCRB rearrangement remained unresolved herein.

V was trimmed by 5 bases and J by 10 bases, leaving 21 bases between them. The length of the CDR3 is 15 residues. The V gene's germline CDR1 is LNHDA and CDR2 SQIVND (reference sequence). The TCR comes from a man aged 30-40 years with type 1 diabetes. The sample was central memory CD4+ T cells from blood. J is TRBJ2-1 and V is TRBV19; D might be TRBD1 (6 bases). The CDR3 nucleotides read TGTGCCAGTAGTCCCGCTAAATGGGGGCGAAACGAGCAGTTCTTC. It translates to CASSPAKWGRNEQFF. The variable domain in full, with the rest retrieved from reference TRBV19 and TRBJ2-1, is DGGITQSPKYLFRKEGQNVTLSCEQNLNHDAMYWYRQDPGQGLRLIYYSQIVNDFQKGDIAEGYSVSREKKESFPLTVTSAQKNPTAFYLCASSPAKWGRNEQFFGPGTRLTVL.